This paragraph reports one TCR beta chain. The limits of the CDR3 on the DNA are not certain, so only TCRdb's listed CDR3 is given. How the authors handled the data: For nucleated cells, counts were estimated from reference gene primer amplification. Clones were read by immunoSEQ multiplex PCR, and TCRdb kept only the in-frame ones, dropping some. That table supplies the V and J calls and clone size; D and trimming were determined from the DNA. The sample comprises under 200,000 clones, 83% of which are singletons, and around 2.1% rests with the top ten. This sample was taken from a study of blood T cell repertoires in COVID-19. Study information: From T cells, B-cell-depleted T cells, or PBMCs came the material, which was cDNA or gDNA.

Germline values: CDR1 SGHTA, CDR2 FQGNSA. The CDR3 adds up to 14 amino acids, both ends counted. The gene calls are TRBV7-2 and TRBJ1-6; the table gives TRBD1 as D, unverified against the DNA. The sequenced material came from peripheral blood. The receptor's source is a woman of 80 years or more with acute or convalescent COVID-19. This CDR3 is CASSLDKAVSPLHF.